These T cell receptor beta chains were read from a single sample in a study of blood T cell repertoires in COVID-19. Data came from immunoSEQ multiplex PCR; TCRdb stores just in-frame clones and leaves some out. The profile shows around 120,000 clones, roughly 79% of them singletons. Source material: peripheral blood. All receptors come from a human donor in a cohort sampled during active COVID-19. CDR3s include the opening cysteine and the closing phenylalanine or tryptophan. The order of the fields is J gene, clone size, D gene, V gene, CDR3 DNA, CDR3 protein. A D gene is named only where the DNA matches it firmly. Where a row states a size, it is once, few, many or the class of an expanded clone; other rows omit it.

>TRBJ1-5|few|TRBD1|TRBV6-4
TGTGCCAGCAGCTCGAGACGGTCGGACAGGGGTTCTTTTAGCAATCAGCCCCAGCATTTT
CASSSRRSDRGSFSNQPQHF
>TRBJ1-2|once|TRBD1|TRBV4-2
TGTGCCAGCAGCCAAACTATGGACAGGGCGAATGGCTACACCTTC
CASSQTMDRANGYTF
>TRBJ2-3|NA|NA|TRBV30
TGTGCCTGTGATGGGGGCGCGGCTAGCGGTTACACAGATACGCAGTATTTT
CACDGGAASGYTDTQYF
>TRBJ2-1|NA|NA|TRBV9
TGTGCCAGCAGCCCACTGCTGCTAGCAGGTGGCAATGAGCAGTTCTTC
CASSPLLLAGGNEQFF
>TRBJ1-1|NA|TRBD1|TRBV11-2
TGTGCCAGCAGCGTGGGACAGGGGAGGAACACTGAAGCTTTCTTT
CASSVGQGRNTEAFF
>TRBJ1-2|NA|NA|TRBV6-5
TGTGCCAGCAGTTACTCGTTGGTCGGGGGCTATGGCTACACCTTC
CASSYSLVGGYGYTF
>TRBJ1-1|few|TRBD1|TRBV5-5
TGTGCCAGCAGCTTGATACCTGGGGCTAGACAGGGTAGGGGTAAAGCTTTCTTT
CASSLIPGARQGRGKAFF
>TRBJ1-6|NA|TRBD1|TRBV9
TGTGCCAGCAGCGTAGATCCCAGGGGGCGGGCAGGGCTGAATTCACCCCTCCACTTT
CASSVDPRGRAGLNSPLHF
>TRBJ2-3|once|TRBD2|TRBV6-5
TGTGCCAGCAGAGGCGGGAGGGCCGGCACAGATACGCAGTATTTT
CASRGGRAGTDTQYF
>TRBJ2-1|NA|TRBD2|TRBV4-2
TGTGCCAGCAGTCTGACTAGCGCGGGGTATTTGGATGAGCAGTTCTTC
CASSLTSAGYLDEQFF
>TRBJ2-3|NA|TRBD2|TRBV3-1/TRBV3-2
TGTGCCAGCAGTCAGGGACTAGCCCCCCCAGATACGCAGTATTTT
CASSQGLAPPDTQYF
>TRBJ1-5|NA|NA|TRBV5-1
TGCGCCAGCAGCGCGGCCTGGGACACCCGAGGAGAACAGCCCCAGCATTTT
CASSAAWDTRGEQPQHF
>TRBJ2-1|NA|TRBD2|TRBV6-2/TRBV6-3
TGTGCCAGCAGTTTTTCGACTAGCGGGAGATATGAGCAGTTCTTC
CASSFSTSGRYEQFF
>TRBJ2-2|NA|TRBD2|TRBV7-9
TGTGCCAGCAGCCTCCCTAGCGGGGGGACGGCATTGGACACCGGGGAGCTGTTTTTT
CASSLPSGGTALDTGELFF
>TRBJ1-3|NA|NA|TRBV27
TGTGCCAGCAGTTTGTCTTCGGGGGAGGCCTCTGGAAACACCATATATTTT
CASSLSSGEASGNTIYF
>TRBJ2-1|NA|TRBD1|TRBV7-3
TGTGCCAGCAGCTTAGATGTGCGACAGGGATCCCATGAGCAGTTCTTC
CASSLDVRQGSHEQFF
>TRBJ2-3|NA|NA|TRBV18
TGTGCCAGCTCACGACAGAGAGGCGGCACAGATACGCAGTATTTT
CASSRQRGGTDTQYF
>TRBJ2-1|few|TRBD2|TRBV3-1/TRBV3-2
TGTGCCAGCAGCAGGGATATAGCGGGGATTGACAATGAGCAGTTCTTC
CASSRDIAGIDNEQFF
>TRBJ1-2|NA|TRBD1|TRBV6-5
TGTGCCAGCAGAATGGACAGGAATTTCTACTATGGCTACACCTTC
CASRMDRNFYYGYTF
>TRBJ2-2|NA|NA|TRBV7-2
TGTGCCAGCAGCATGAGACTAGGGAACACCGGGGAGCTGTTTTTT
CASSMRLGNTGELFF
>TRBJ1-3|NA|NA|TRBV3-1/TRBV3-2
TGTGCCAGCAGCCCGGGGGGGTCTGGAAACACCATATATTTT
CASSPGGSGNTIYF
>TRBJ2-2|few|TRBD1|TRBV7-7
TGTGCTAGCAGCTTAGGGTTACTCGGGACAGGAGGGACCGGGGAGCTGTTTTTT
CASSLGLLGTGGTGELFF
>TRBJ2-3|NA|TRBD2|TRBV27
TGTGCCAGCAGTTTTAGTGGACTAGGGAGGGGCACAGATACGCAGTATTTT
CASSFSGLGRGTDTQYF
>TRBJ2-3|NA|NA|TRBV19
TGTGCCAGTATAGACAGGTACACAGATACGCAGTATTTT
CASIDRYTDTQYF